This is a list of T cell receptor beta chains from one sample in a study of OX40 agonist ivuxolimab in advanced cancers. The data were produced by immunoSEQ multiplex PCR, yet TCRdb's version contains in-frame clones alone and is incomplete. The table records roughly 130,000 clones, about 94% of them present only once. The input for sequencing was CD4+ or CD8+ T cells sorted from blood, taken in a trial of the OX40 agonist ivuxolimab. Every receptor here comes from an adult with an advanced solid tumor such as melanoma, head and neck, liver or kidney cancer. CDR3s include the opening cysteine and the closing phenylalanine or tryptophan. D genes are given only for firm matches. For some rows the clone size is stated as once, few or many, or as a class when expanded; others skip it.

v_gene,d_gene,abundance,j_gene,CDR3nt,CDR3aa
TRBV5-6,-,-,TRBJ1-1,TGTGCCAGCAGCCAGTGGGGACGAGAAGCTTTCTTT,CASSQWGREAFF
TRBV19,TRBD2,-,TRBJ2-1,TGTGCCAGTAATTCCGGGGGCGTGAGCGGGGGCTTCAATGAGCAGTTCTTC,CASNSGGVSGGFNEQFF
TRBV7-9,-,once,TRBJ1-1,TGTGCCAGCAGCTTATCAGGTAACACTGAAGCTTTCTTT,CASSLSGNTEAFF
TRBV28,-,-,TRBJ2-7,TGTGCCAGCGGAGACCAGGGGCTAGCGGAACGCTCCTACGAGCAGTACTTC,CASGDQGLAERSYEQYF
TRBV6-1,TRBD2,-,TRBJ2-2,TGTGCCAGCAGGTGGTGGGGAGGGGAGGCCGGGGAGCTGTTTTTT,CASRWWGGEAGELFF
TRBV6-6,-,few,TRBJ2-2,TGTGCCAGCAGTTATATCGGGCCGTCGAACACCGGGGAGCTGTTTTTT,CASSYIGPSNTGELFF
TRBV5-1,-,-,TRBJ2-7,TGCGCCAGCAGCTTGGACTGGGGGACCGATTACGAGCAGTACTTC,CASSLDWGTDYEQYF
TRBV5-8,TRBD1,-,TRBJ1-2,TGTGCCACCACTGGACAGGTTAACTATGGCTACACCTTC,CATTGQVNYGYTF
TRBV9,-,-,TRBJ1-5,TGTGCCAGCAGCGAAGGAAGGAAGGGGGATCAGCCCCAGCATTTT,CASSEGRKGDQPQHF
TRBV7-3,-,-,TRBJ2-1,TGTGCCAGCAGCTTAACGCCAGTCGCCCACCCCCAGTTCTTC,CASSLTPVAHPQFF
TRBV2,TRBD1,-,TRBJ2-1,TGTGCCAGCAGTCAAACAGGGGGCCGAGGAAATGAGCAGTTCTTC,CASSQTGGRGNEQFF
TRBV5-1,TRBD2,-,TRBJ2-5,TGCGCCAGCAGCTACGGAAGAGCGGGAGGGGCGGAGACCCAGTACTTC,CASSYGRAGGAETQYF
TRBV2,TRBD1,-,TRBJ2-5,TGTGCCAGCAGTGAAAGTGGGACAGGGCAAGAGACCCAGTACTTC,CASSESGTGQETQYF
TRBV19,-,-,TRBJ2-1,TGTGCCAGTAGTATAAGGGTCGATGAGCAGTTCTTC,CASSIRVDEQFF
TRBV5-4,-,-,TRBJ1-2,TGTGCCAGCAGCTCTTACTCCTCCCTAAACTATGGCTACACCTTC,CASSSYSSLNYGYTF
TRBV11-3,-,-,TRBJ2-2,TGTGCCAGCAGCTTGGTAGACACCGGGGAGCTGTTTTTT,CASSLVDTGELFF
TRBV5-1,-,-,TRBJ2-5,TGCGCCAGCAGCTTGTACGGAAAAGAGACCCAGTACTTC,CASSLYGKETQYF
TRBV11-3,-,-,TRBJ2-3,TGTGCCAGCAGCTTACAGGGTACAGATACGCAGTATTTT,CASSLQGTDTQYF
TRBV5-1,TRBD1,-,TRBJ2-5,TGCGCCAGCAGCTCTAGACAGGGGTTGGAGACCCAGTACTTC,CASSSRQGLETQYF
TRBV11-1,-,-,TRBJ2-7,TGTGCCAGCAGCTTAGGTTCAGCGTCCTCCTACGAGCAGTACTTC,CASSLGSASSYEQYF
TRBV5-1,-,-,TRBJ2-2,TGCGCCAGCAGCTTGGAGGCCGGACTCCACACCGGGGAGCTGTTTTTT,CASSLEAGLHTGELFF
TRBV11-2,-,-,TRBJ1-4,TGTGCCAGCAGCTTAGAGGGGACAACTAATGAAAAACTGTTTTTT,CASSLEGTTNEKLFF
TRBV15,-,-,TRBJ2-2,TGTGCCACCAGCAAGGGGCAGGTGAACACCGGGGAGCCGTTTTTT,CATSKGQVNTGEPFF
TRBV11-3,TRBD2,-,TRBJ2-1,TGTGCCAGCAGCTTTGATGCCGGGACTAGCGGGAACGATGAGCAGTTCTTC,CASSFDAGTSGNDEQFF
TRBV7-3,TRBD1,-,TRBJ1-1,TGTGCCAGCAGCGCGGACAGGGACACTGAAGCTTTCTTT,CASSADRDTEAFF
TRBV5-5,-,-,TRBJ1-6,TGTGCCAGCAGCTTGCGGGGGAATGGTTCACCCCTCCACTTT,CASSLRGNGSPLHF
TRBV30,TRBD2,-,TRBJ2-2,TGTGCCTGGACAGGCGGTAGCGGGGGGGAGCACGGGGAGCTGTTTTTT,CAWTGGSGGEHGELFF
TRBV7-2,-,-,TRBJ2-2,TGTGCCAGCAGCTACCGAGGAACCGGGGAGCTGTTTTTT,CASSYRGTGELFF
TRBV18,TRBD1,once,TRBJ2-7,TGTGCCAGCTCACCCGGGACAGGGAGAGACGAGCAGTACTTC,CASSPGTGRDEQYF
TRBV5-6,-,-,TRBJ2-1,TGTGCCAGCAGCTTGGCCGGAATGCCCGCACAGGGAGGAGTTGAGCAGTTCTTC,CASSLAGMPAQGGVEQFF
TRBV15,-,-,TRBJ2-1,TGTGCCACCAGCAGAGGGGGGTGGGGAAATGAGCAGTTCTTC,CATSRGGWGNEQFF
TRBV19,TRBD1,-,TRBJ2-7,TGTGCCAGTAGTTCGACAGGGGGCTCCTACGAGCAGTACTTC,CASSSTGGSYEQYF
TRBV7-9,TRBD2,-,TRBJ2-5,TGTGCCAGCAGCGACCTACTAGCGGTCATAGGGGAGACCCAGTACTTC,CASSDLLAVIGETQYF
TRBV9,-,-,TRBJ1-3,TGTGCCAGCAGCGTATTCTACGCAGGAGGTACAGGAAACACCATATATTTT,CASSVFYAGGTGNTIYF
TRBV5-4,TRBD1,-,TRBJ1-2,TGTGCCAGCAGCAGGCCCGGGACAGGAAAGCAGGACTATGGCTACACCTTC,CASSRPGTGKQDYGYTF
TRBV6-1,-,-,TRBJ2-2,TGTGCCAGCATTACGGGGACACTAAACACCGGGGAGCTGTTTTTT,CASITGTLNTGELFF
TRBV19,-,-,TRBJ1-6,TGTGCCAGTAGTAGCCCCACCCTGGCGGGGACCCTTAATTCACCCCTCCACTTT,CASSSPTLAGTLNSPLHF
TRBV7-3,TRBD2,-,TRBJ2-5,TGTGCCAGCAGCCCTAGCGGGGGGGCCCGAGAGACCCAGTACTTC,CASSPSGGARETQYF
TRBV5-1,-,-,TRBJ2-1,TGCGCCAGCAGCCCGCTGGGGGTTTACAATGAGCAGTTCTTC,CASSPLGVYNEQFF
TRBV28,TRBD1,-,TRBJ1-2,TGTGCCAGCAGTTTAGGGACAGGGGGTGGAATCTATGGCTACACCTTC,CASSLGTGGGIYGYTF
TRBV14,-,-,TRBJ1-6,TGTGCCAGCAGCCAAGAGACCCCCAATTCACCCCTCCACTTT,CASSQETPNSPLHF
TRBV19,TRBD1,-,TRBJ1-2,TGTGCCAGTAGTGAGGCGACAGGGGGGAGCTATGGCTACACCTTC,CASSEATGGSYGYTF
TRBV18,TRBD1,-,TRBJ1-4,TGTGCCAGCTCACCATCGGCTCCCGGGACAGGGCCCGGCGAAAAACTGTTTTTT,CASSPSAPGTGPGEKLFF
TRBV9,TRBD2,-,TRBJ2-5,TGTGCCAGCAGCGTAGCCGCAGCGGGAGGGCCACAAGAGACCCAGTACTTC,CASSVAAAGGPQETQYF
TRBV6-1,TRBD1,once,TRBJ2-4,TGTGCCAGCAGTGCCCTGACAGGGGGCGTCAAAAACATTCAGTACTTC,CASSALTGGVKNIQYF
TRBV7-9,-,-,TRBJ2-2,TGTGCCAGCAGCATGGACACGAACACCGGGGAGCTGTTTTTT,CASSMDTNTGELFF
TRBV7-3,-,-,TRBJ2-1,TGTGCCAGCAGCTCAGGACTAAACCCCCTCAATGAGCAGTTCTTC,CASSSGLNPLNEQFF
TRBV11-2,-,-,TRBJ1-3,TGTGCCAGCAGCTTATCTTGGCTGGGCCCCTCTGGAAACACCATATATTTT,CASSLSWLGPSGNTIYF
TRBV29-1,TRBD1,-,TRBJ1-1,TGCAGCGTTGAGACAGGGAGAGCTTTCTTT,CSVETGRAFF
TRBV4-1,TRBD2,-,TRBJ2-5,TGCGCCAGCAGCCAACTAGCGGGAGTTGAAGAGACCCAGTACTTC,CASSQLAGVEETQYF
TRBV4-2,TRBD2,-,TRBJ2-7,TGTGCCAGCAGCTTGGAGCGGGGAGGGACCTACGAGCAGTACTTC,CASSLERGGTYEQYF
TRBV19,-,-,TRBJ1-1,TGTGCCACTCTAGGGAAACGTGAAGCTTTCTTT,CATLGKREAFF
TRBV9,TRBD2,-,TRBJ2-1,TGTGCCAGCAGCGTAGAACCTAGCGGGAGGATTTCCGTCTTC,CASSVEPSGRISVF
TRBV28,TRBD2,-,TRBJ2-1,TGTGCCAGTATGATAAGCGGGGGGGTCAATGAGCAGTTCTTC,CASMISGGVNEQFF
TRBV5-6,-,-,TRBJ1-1,TGTGCCAGCAGCTTCAGGGTGAGCTCTGGGTTTTCTGAAGCTTTCTTT,CASSFRVSSGFSEAFF
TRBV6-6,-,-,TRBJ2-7,TGTGCCAGCAGTTACTCCCCCTACGAGCAGTACTTC,CASSYSPYEQYF
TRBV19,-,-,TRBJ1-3,TGTGCCAGTAGTATTGCCTCCCAGGTGTTATTCTCTGGAAACACCATATATTTT,CASSIASQVLFSGNTIYF
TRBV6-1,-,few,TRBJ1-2,TGTGCCAGCAGTGAACGGACCGACAGGCCGTATGGCTACACCTTC,CASSERTDRPYGYTF
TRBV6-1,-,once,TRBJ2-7,TGTGCCAGCAGTGGTTCCTACGAGCAGTACTTC,CASSGSYEQYF